Listed below are T cell receptor beta chains from one sample, sequenced in a study of T cell responses to AZD1222 COVID-19 vaccine. Data came from immunoSEQ multiplex PCR; TCRdb stores just in-frame clones and leaves some out. This table holds about 180,000 clones, less than 95% found once. The sample here was peripheral blood, taken on day 0 of AZD1222 vaccination. All receptors derive from an adult in good health. The CDR3 runs from the conserved cysteine through the conserved F or W. A D gene is named only where the DNA matches it firmly. Only some rows state a clone size, as once, few, many or a class for expanded clones.

D	V	J	size	DNA	CDR3
.	TRBV30	TRBJ1-3	.	TGTGCCTGGAGCATACGACAGGCCCTCTCTGGAAACACCATATATTTT	CAWSIRQALSGNTIYF
TRBD1	TRBV6-4	TRBJ1-1	.	TGTGCCAGCAGAATCGACAGGGGTTACACTGAAGCTTTCTTT	CASRIDRGYTEAFF
.	TRBV4-1	TRBJ2-7	.	TGCGCCAGCAGCCAGGAGGGTTTTCAGGGTATGGCCTACGAGCAGTACTTC	CASSQEGFQGMAYEQYF
TRBD1	TRBV2	TRBJ1-2	.	TGTGCCAGCAGCCGACCCCCGGGACAGGAGAAGAACTATGGCTACACCTTC	CASSRPPGQEKNYGYTF
.	TRBV28	TRBJ1-1	.	TGTGCCAGCAGGACGGCTAACACTGAAGCTTTCTTT	CASRTANTEAFF
.	TRBV18	TRBJ2-1	.	TGTGCCAGCTCACCGCACCCTAATGAGCAGTTCTTC	CASSPHPNEQFF
.	TRBV3-1/TRBV3-2	TRBJ1-2	.	TGTGCCAGCAGCCAAATGGCTAACTATGGCTACACCTTC	CASSQMANYGYTF
TRBD1	TRBV5-5	TRBJ2-7	.	TGTGCCAGCAGCTTGGCCGGGACAGGGGACTACGAGCAGTACTTC	CASSLAGTGDYEQYF
.	TRBV10-2	TRBJ1-6	once	TGCGCCAGCACCTCGGGAGTTTATAATTCACCCCTCCACTTT	CASTSGVYNSPLHF
.	TRBV12-3/TRBV12-4	TRBJ1-2	few	TGTGCCAGCAGTTTGACAGTACGGGGCTACACCTTC	CASSLTVRGYTF
.	TRBV5-1	TRBJ1-3	.	TGCGCCAGCAGCTTGGATATTGACGGAAACACCATATATTTT	CASSLDIDGNTIYF
.	TRBV6-5	TRBJ2-7	.	TGTGCCAGCAGTTACGGGGCGGAGCAGTACTTC	CASSYGAEQYF
.	TRBV7-2	TRBJ2-7	.	TGTGCCAGCAGCTCCCTCTCACCGAACTACGAGCAGTACTTC	CASSSLSPNYEQYF
.	TRBV3-1/TRBV3-2	TRBJ1-1	.	TGTGCCAGCAGCCAAGAAGGAGGGTCAGCTTTCTTT	CASSQEGGSAFF